This T cell receptor beta chain came from a study of regulatory T cells in long-lasting Graves disease. Libraries of TCR beta came from iRepertoire HTBI primers plus Arm-PCR of CDR3 regions. MiXCR was run by TCRdb on the multiplex PCR reads, yielding one entry per CDR3 protein. Of 500,000 or so distinct CDR3 sequences in the sample, around 15% were seen once. Time point here: newly diagnosed GD, antithyroid drugs for less than 3 months. PBMC RNA served as the TCR library source. This clonotype appeared many times. This same sample was also taken into another study, of T cells in Graves' hyperthyroidism and ophthalmopathy. This second study notes: Uncontrolled infection, other autoimmune disease, pregnancy or lactation disqualified patients from enrolment. Ophthalmopathy could be told apart from stable hyperthyroidism with a 13 V-J model.

Sequencing used peripheral blood mononuclear cells (PBMCs), obtained at new diagnosis, from a patient treated with antithyroid drugs. The clonotype was recovered from a woman aged 45 to 65 with Graves disease.

In nucleotides, the CDR3 is TGTGCCAGCAGTTTATCCTTAAATGAGCAGTTCTTC. Translation: CASSLSLNEQFF. The chain couples TRBV28 to TRBJ2-1; D gene ambiguous. Trimming took 1 base from V and 7 from J, leaving 5 bases between them. Germline V gives CDR1 MDHEN, CDR2 SYDVKM. The CDR3 totals 12 residues. Full variable domain (missing parts from reference TRBV28 and TRBJ2-1): DVKVTQSSRYLVKRTGEKVFLECVQDMDHENMFWYRQDPGLGLRLIYFSYDVKMKEKGDIPEGYSVSREKKERFSLILESASTNQTSMYLCASSLSLNEQFFGPGTRLTVL.